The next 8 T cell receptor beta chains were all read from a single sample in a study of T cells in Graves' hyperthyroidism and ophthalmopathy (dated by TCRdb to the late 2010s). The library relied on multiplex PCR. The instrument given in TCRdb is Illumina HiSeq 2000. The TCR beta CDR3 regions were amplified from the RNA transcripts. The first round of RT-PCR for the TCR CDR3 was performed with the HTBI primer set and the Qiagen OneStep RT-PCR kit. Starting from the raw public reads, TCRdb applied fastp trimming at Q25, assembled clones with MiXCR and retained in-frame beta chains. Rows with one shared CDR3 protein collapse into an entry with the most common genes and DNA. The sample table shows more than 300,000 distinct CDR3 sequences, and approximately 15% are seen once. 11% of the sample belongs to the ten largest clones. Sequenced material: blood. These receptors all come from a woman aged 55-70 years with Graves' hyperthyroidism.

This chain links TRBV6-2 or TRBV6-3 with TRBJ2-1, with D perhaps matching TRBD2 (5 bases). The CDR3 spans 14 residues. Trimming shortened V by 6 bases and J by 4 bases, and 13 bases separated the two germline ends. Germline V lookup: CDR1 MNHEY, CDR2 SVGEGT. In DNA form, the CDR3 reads TGTGCCAGCAGCCCACTAGAAGTATACAATGAGCAGTTCTTC. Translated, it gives CASSPLEVYNEQFF.

The CDR3 DNA reads TGTGCCAGCAGCTTTCCACAGATGAACACTGAAGCTTTCTTT. It is translated as CASSFPQMNTEAFF. The J gene is TRBJ1-1, the V gene TRBV5-4, with no clear D. This CDR3 has 14 residues. V was pared by 2 bases and J by 0 bases, with 8 bases between. From germline, CDR1 is SGHNT and CDR2 YYREEE (reference sequence).

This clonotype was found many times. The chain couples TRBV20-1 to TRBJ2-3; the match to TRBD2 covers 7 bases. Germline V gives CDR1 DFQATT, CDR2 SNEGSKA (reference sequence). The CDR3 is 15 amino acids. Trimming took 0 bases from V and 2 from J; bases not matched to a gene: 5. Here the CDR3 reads CSARETGTITDTQYF. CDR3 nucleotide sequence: TGCAGTGCTAGAGAGACCGGGACTATCACAGATACGCAGTATTTT.

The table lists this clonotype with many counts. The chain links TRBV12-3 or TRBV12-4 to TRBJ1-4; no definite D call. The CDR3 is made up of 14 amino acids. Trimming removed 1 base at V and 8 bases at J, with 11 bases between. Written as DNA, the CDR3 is TGTGCCAGCAGTTTAGGGCTGCTAGTCGAAAAACTGTTTTTT. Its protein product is CASSLGLLVEKLFF.

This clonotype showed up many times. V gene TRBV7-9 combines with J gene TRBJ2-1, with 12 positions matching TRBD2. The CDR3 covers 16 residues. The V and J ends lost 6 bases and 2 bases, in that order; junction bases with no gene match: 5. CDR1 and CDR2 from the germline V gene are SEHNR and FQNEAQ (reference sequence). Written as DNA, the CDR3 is TGTGCCAGCAGGAGACTAGCGGGAGTTACCTACAATGAGCAGTTCTTC. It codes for CASRRLAGVTYNEQFF.

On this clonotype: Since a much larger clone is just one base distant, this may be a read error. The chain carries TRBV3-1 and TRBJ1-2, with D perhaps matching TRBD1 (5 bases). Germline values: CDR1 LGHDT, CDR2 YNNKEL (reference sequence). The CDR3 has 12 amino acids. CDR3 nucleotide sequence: TGTGCCCGCAGCCAAGATGCCAGGGTGTACACCTTC. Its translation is CARSQDARVYTF.

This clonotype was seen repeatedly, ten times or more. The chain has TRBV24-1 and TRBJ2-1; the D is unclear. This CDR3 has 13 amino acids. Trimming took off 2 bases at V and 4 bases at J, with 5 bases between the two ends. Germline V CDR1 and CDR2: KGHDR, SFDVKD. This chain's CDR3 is CATSDWEYNEQFF. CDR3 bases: TGTGCCACCAGTGATTGGGAATACAATGAGCAGTTCTTC.

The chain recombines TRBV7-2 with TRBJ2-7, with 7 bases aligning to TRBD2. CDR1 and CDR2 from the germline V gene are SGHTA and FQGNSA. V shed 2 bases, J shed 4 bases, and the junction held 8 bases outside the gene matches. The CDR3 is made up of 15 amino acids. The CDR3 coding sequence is TGTGCCAGCAGCTTAATATCCCGGGACTATTACGAGCAGTACTTC. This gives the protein CASSLISRDYYEQYF.